This entry features one TCR beta chain sequence. This sample was taken from a study of shared clonotypes between healthy human individuals. Trimming pared 4 bases from V and 2 bases from J, leaving 16 bases between. This CDR3 is 16 amino acids long. CDR1 and CDR2 from the germline V gene are SGHVS and FNYEAQ. Naive CD8 isolation took CD45RO-negative cells positively selected for CCR7 and excluded terminally differentiated effector memory CD45RA+ cells. The data were produced by immunoSEQ multiplex PCR, yet TCRdb's version contains in-frame clones alone and is incomplete. The top ten hold approximately 0.3% of the sample, which has about 580,000 clones, about 98% seen once.

The rearrangement joins TRBV7-6 to TRBJ2-3, with TRBD1 as a possible D gene (6 bases). The specimen sequenced was naive CD8+ T cells sorted from blood. The receptor's source is a man aged 30-40 years in good health. For the CDR3, the DNA is TGTGCCAGCAGCTCCGAACAGGGAGACCCCACAGATACGCAGTATTTT. Amino acids: CASSSEQGDPTDTQYF.